Here is one T cell receptor beta chain with its context. This sample includes further DNA sequences coding for the same CDR3. This sample stems from a study of shared clonotypes between healthy human individuals. The table came from immunoSEQ multiplex PCR; TCRdb's copy has only in-frame clones and leaves some out. The sample gives roughly 2,500,000 clones, approximately 94% of which show up once; roughly 0.39% is in the top ten. CDR3 length: 14 amino acids. After removal of 0 bases from V and 9 bases from J, the junction contained 3 bases not matched to a gene. CDR1 is SGHTA, CDR2 FQGTGA, per germline.

Sequencing used naive CD4+ T cells from PBMCs. This sample's subset: CD45RA+ positively selected. This receptor was taken from a young man in good health. Some clones in this sample may be carry-over from other donors' samples. The V call is TRBV7-3, the J call TRBJ2-1, with 9 bases matching TRBD2. The CDR3 loop is CASSLTSGSGEQFF. The CDR3 DNA reads TGTGCCAGCAGCTTAACTAGCGGGAGTGGTGAGCAGTTCTTC.